Sequencing of this T cell receptor beta chain was carried out in a study of technical replicates of blood from several donors. Here immunoSEQ multiplex PCR was the method, and the copy in TCRdb shows in-frame clones only, minus some. This sample has tens of thousands of clones, with around 93% found just once. Germline CDR1 LNHDA, CDR2 SQIVND (reference sequence). The length of the CDR3 is 14 residues. V was pared by 5 bases and J by 3 bases, with 14 bases between. The chain recombines TRBV19 with TRBJ2-7; TRBD2 is a possible D gene (7 bases). Sequencing was performed on T cells isolated from PBMCs. This receptor was obtained from a human donor in good health. The CDR3 loop reads CASSWSGGVYEQYF. As DNA, the CDR3 is TGTGCCAGTAGTTGGTCGGGGGGCGTCTACGAGCAGTACTTC.